Below are 18 T cell receptor beta chains sequenced from a single sample in a study of T cells in localized non-small cell lung cancer (TCRdb year 2020). Libraries were made using the immunoSEQ multiplex PCR assay. TCRdb retrieved this table from immuneACCESS and kept in-frame rearrangements only. Not all clones are present; in checked studies, unresolved V genes account for under half, and no reason is known for the remainder. The sample yields approximately 30,000 clones; approximately 84% were counted once. Together, the top ten hold around 3.8% of the sample. The sample was peripheral blood, taken before any cancer treatment. These receptors all come from a male donor at least 60 years old with stage III lung adenocarcinoma.

The DNA for the CDR3 is TGTGCCAGCAGCCGGTCACGGACGTCCGGCAATCAGCCCCAGCATTTT. Translation: CASSRSRTSGNQPQHF. The J gene is TRBJ1-5, the V gene TRBV7-8, with D uncertain. The V and J ends lost 5 bases and 2 bases respectively, with 16 bases between them. CDR1 SGHVS and CDR2 FQNEAQ come from the germline V gene. The CDR3 is made up of 16 amino acids.

J is TRBJ2-7 and V is TRBV18, with 13 nucleotides matching TRBD2. Per germline, CDR1 KGHSH and CDR2 LQKENI. The CDR3 is 16 residues long. V trimming: 3 bases; J trimming: 6 bases; junction bases outside the gene matches: 8. CDR3 nucleotides: TGTGCCAGCTCACCGGGGACTAGCGGGACCTTGATCGAGCAGTACTTC. Translation: CASSPGTSGTLIEQYF.

The rearrangement joins TRBV21-1 to TRBJ2-1; TRBD2 was called by the table and not checked on the DNA. TRBV21-1 is given as a pseudogene. The CDR3 has 15 amino acids. The CDR3: CASSTQREDYNEQFF. The CDR3, as DNA: TGTGCCAGCAGCACTCAGCGGGAGGATTACAATGAGCAGTTCTTC.

The V call is TRBV18, the J call TRBJ2-5; D possibly corresponds to TRBD2 (5 bases). From germline, CDR1 is KGHSH and CDR2 LQKENI. V was clipped by 0 bases and J by 5 bases, with 13 bases between them. CDR3 length: 15 residues. CDR3 DNA: TGTGCCAGCTCACCACCTCTAGCTATGCGGGAGACCCAGTACTTC. Translation gives CASSPPLAMRETQYF. Together with reference TRBV18 and TRBJ2-5, the CDR3 gives the full variable domain: NAGVMQNPRHLVRRRGQEARLRCSPMKGHSHVYWYRQLPEEGLKFMVYLQKENIIDESGMPKERFSAEFPKEGPSILRIQQVVRGDSAAYFCASSPPLAMRETQYFGPGTRLLVL.

CDR3 loop: CASSLERQGVAEAFF. The CDR3 bases are TGTGCCAGCAGCTTAGAGCGGCAGGGGGTTGCTGAAGCTTTCTTT. J is TRBJ1-1 and V is TRBV7-9; 7 bases fit TRBD1. The CDR3 totals 15 residues. Trimming removed 1 base from V and 6 bases from J; junction bases left unmatched: 8. From germline, CDR1 is SEHNR and CDR2 FQNEAQ (reference sequence). Drawing the rest from reference TRBV7-9 and TRBJ1-1, the complete variable domain is DTGVSQNPRHKITKRGQNVTFRCDPISEHNRLYWYRQTLGQGPEFLTYFQNEAQLEKSRLLSDRFSAERPKGSFSTLEIQRTEQGDSAMYLCASSLERQGVAEAFFGQGTRLTVV.

The rearrangement uses TRBV9 and TRBJ1-1; D unclear. V was trimmed by 4 bases and J by 5 bases, leaving 12 bases between them. Germline V CDR1 and CDR2: SGDLS, YYNGEE. The CDR3 loop spans 13 amino acids. As DNA, the CDR3 is TGTGCCAGCAGCCCCCTAGCGGAAACTGAAGCTTTCTTT. Encoded protein: CASSPLAETEAFF.

The V call is TRBV6-5, the J call TRBJ2-1, with 12 bases matching TRBD2. The CDR3 loop spans 14 amino acids. Per germline, CDR1 MNHEY and CDR2 SVGAGI. Losses at the gene ends were 7 bases for V and 6 bases for J; bases not matched to a gene: 4. The CDR3 region is CASTRLAGVNEQFF. As DNA, the CDR3 is TGTGCCAGCACCCGACTAGCGGGAGTCAATGAGCAGTTCTTC.

The chain carries TRBV6-5 and TRBJ2-5, with D tentatively TRBD2 (6 bases). Trimming removed 4 bases at V and 2 bases at J, with 11 bases between. Germline V gene sequence: CDR1 MNHEY, CDR2 SVGAGI. The CDR3 contains 14 residues. CDR3 sequence reads: CASSLGRKQETQYF. The CDR3 DNA reads as TGTGCCAGCAGTTTGGGGAGGAAGCAAGAGACCCAGTACTTC.

This chain connects TRBV5-1 to TRBJ2-1, with D unclear. Trimming cost V 4 bases and J 7 bases, with 6 bases left between them. Germline assignment: CDR1 SGHRS and CDR2 YFSETQ. The CDR3 totals 11 residues. Here the CDR3 DNA reads TGCGCCAGCAGCCCAAATAATGAGCAGTTCTTC. Its protein product is CASSPNNEQFF.

This chain uses TRBV9 with TRBJ1-3; 9 nucleotides agree with TRBD1. Germline CDR1 reads SGDLS; CDR2 reads YYNGEE. The CDR3 contains 14 residues. V lost 4 bases and J lost 4; bases outside the gene matches: 3. The CDR3 bases are TGTGCCAGCAGCACTGGGACAGGGGGAAACACCATATATTTT. It specifies CASSTGTGGNTIYF.

This chain uses TRBV28 with TRBJ1-2; D remains unclear. The CDR3 covers 16 residues. The V gene lost 5 bases and the J gene lost 7 bases, with 23 bases spanning the gap. Germline V gene data show CDR1 as MDHEN and CDR2 as SYDVKM. CDR3 nucleotide sequence: TGTGCCAGCAGTCGGGGTGGAGGGCCGGCAATTTTTGGCTACACCTTC. Amino acids: CASSRGGGPAIFGYTF.

The chain joins TRBV7-8 to TRBJ1-1; TRBD1 agrees at 8 bases. CDR3 length: 15 residues. V was clipped by 3 bases and J by 1 base; unmatched bases: 4. Germline values: CDR1 SGHVS, CDR2 FQNEAQ. The CDR3 protein is CASSFLGTGNTEAFF. In nucleotides, the CDR3 is TGTGCCAGCAGCTTCTTAGGGACAGGGAACACTGAAGCTTTCTTT.

The chain couples TRBV19 to TRBJ2-5, with D maybe TRBD1 (5 bases). The CDR3 runs 14 residues. Germline CDR1 reads LNHDA; CDR2 reads SQIVND (reference sequence). The V and J ends lost 3 bases and 5 bases respectively, with 13 bases between them. CDR3 in amino acids: CASSIGQGRETQYF. As DNA, the CDR3 is TGTGCCAGTAGTATCGGCCAGGGTAGGGAGACCCAGTACTTC.

This clone was seen only once. The V gene is TRBV19, the J gene TRBJ2-1; D might be TRBD2 (7 bases). The CDR3 is made up of 17 amino acids. The V gene's germline CDR1 is LNHDA and CDR2 SQIVND (reference sequence). The V and J ends lost 3 bases and 2 bases respectively, with 17 bases between them. The CDR3 here is CASSIPGAGATYNEQFF. The CDR3 coding sequence is TGTGCCAGTAGTATCCCGGGGGCGGGGGCCACCTACAATGAGCAGTTCTTC.

The chain employs TRBV5-6 and TRBJ1-4; the D is unclear. Trimming removed 2 bases at V and 8 bases at J, with 16 bases between. The CDR3 runs to 15 residues. CDR1 and CDR2 from the germline V gene are SGHDT and YYEEEE. CDR3 protein: CASSLLLSGREKLFF. DNA of the CDR3: TGTGCCAGCAGCTTATTGTTGAGCGGGAGAGAAAAACTGTTTTTT. Full variable domain (outside the CDR3, taken from reference TRBV5-6 and TRBJ1-4): DAGVTQSPTHLIKTRGQQVTLRCSPKSGHDTVSWYQQALGQGPQFIFQYYEEEERQRGNFPDRFSGHQFPNYSSELNVNALLLGDSALYLCASSLLLSGREKLFFGSGTQLSVL.

This chain links TRBV6-5 with TRBJ2-7, with 9 bases lining up with TRBD2. The V gene end was trimmed by 6 bases and the J gene end by 5 bases; junction bases not matched to a gene: 8. Germline V CDR1 and CDR2: MNHEY, SVGAGI. The CDR3 is 14 residues long. The CDR3 is CASSRTSVIHEQYF. The CDR3 DNA reads as TGTGCCAGCAGCCGGACTAGCGTGATTCACGAGCAGTACTTC.

The chain carries TRBV5-1 and TRBJ2-2; 7 nucleotides match TRBD2. Losses at the gene ends were 6 bases for V and 7 bases for J; bases not matched to a gene: 9. Per the germline V gene, CDR1 is SGHRS and CDR2 is YFSETQ. The CDR3 contains 14 residues. For the CDR3, the DNA is TGCGCCAGCAAGATCCTAGCGGAGAACGGGGAGCTGTTTTTT. It translates to CASKILAENGELFF.

The gene calls are TRBV30 and TRBJ2-7, with TRBD2 matching 10 bases. Germline lookup yields CDR1 GTSNPN and CDR2 SVGIG (reference sequence). This CDR3 spans 14 amino acids. J lost 5 bases, V lost 4 bases, and 8 bases had no gene match. CDR3 DNA sequence: TGTGCCTGGACGGGGAGCGGGAGGGTAAACGAGCAGTACTTC. Its translation: CAWTGSGRVNEQYF.